This passage covers 18 T cell receptor beta chains from one sample sequenced in a study of beta chain features in type 1 diabetes. Study findings and constraints: Type 1 diabetes patients showed a moderate but significant shortening of TCRB CDR3s in all four CD4+ subsets.

These receptors lack a known antigen. Of the isolated RNA, all was reverse transcribed, and so the sequenced material was expressed TCRB transcripts. The method was immunoSEQ multiplex PCR; TCRdb's version includes in-frame clones alone and lacks a portion of them. The table lists some 660,000 clones, over 12% of them singletons. Sequences were obtained from naive CD4+ T cells from blood. The source is a man aged 18 to 35 with type 1 diabetes.

A few counts support this clone. The chain employs TRBV6-1 and TRBJ1-2; no clear D. Trimming pared 6 bases from V and 5 bases from J, leaving 10 bases between. Per germline, CDR1 MNHNS and CDR2 SASEGT. This CDR3 is built from 12 residues. The CDR3 nucleotides read TGTGCCAGCAGACCCCGGGATTATGGCTACACCTTC. Translated: CASRPRDYGYTF.

This clone was seen a handful of times. The rearrangement links TRBV6-5 to TRBJ2-7; D remains ambiguous. Deletions cut 6 bases from V and 3 bases from J, with 15 bases between. The CDR3 contains 14 residues. Germline CDR1 MNHEY, CDR2 SVGAGI. The CDR3 loop is CASRKTLGGYEQYF. Written as DNA, the CDR3 is TGTGCCAGCAGGAAGACCTTAGGTGGCTACGAGCAGTACTTC.

This clone was counted only a few times. The junction departs from germline at one end; a sequencing error may be responsible. The J gene is TRBJ2-3, the V gene TRBV7-7; D unresolved. Germline CDR1 is SSHAT and CDR2 is FNYEAQ (reference sequence). CDR3 length: 16 amino acids. The CDR3 bases are TGTGCTAGCAGCTCCCCGCCGTTAAAGAGCACAGATACGCAGTATTTT. It specifies CASSSPPLKSTDTQYF.

The V and J genes are TRBV7-2 and TRBJ1-2, with D possibly TRBD1 on 5 matching bases. Trimming took 2 bases from V and 8 from J, leaving 12 bases between them. CDR3 length: 13 amino acids. CDR1 SGHTA and CDR2 FQGNSA come from the germline V gene. The CDR3 protein is CASSLRQGEGYTF. The CDR3 DNA reads TGTGCCAGCAGCTTACGGCAGGGTGAGGGCTACACCTTC.

This clone has more than one count but fewer than ten. The chain couples TRBV4-1 to TRBJ1-5; possible D gene TRBD1, 6 bases. This CDR3 has 15 amino acids. CDR1 MGHRA and CDR2 YSYEKL come from the germline V gene. Trimming removed 0 bases from V and 7 bases from J, with 13 bases in between. The CDR3 loop reads CASSQDLQGRQPQHF. As DNA, the CDR3 is TGCGCCAGCAGCCAAGATCTACAGGGTAGGCAGCCCCAGCATTTT.

This clone has just a few counts. V and J are TRBV13 and TRBJ2-3, with D possibly TRBD1 on 5 matching bases. The CDR3 runs to 16 residues. With 2 bases removed from V and 4 bases from J, the gap between germline ends came to 16 bases. Per germline, CDR1 PRHDT and CDR2 FYEKMQ (reference sequence). The CDR3 DNA reads as TGTGCCAGCAGCTTATGGAAGGGGCTGACGCCAGATACGCAGTATTTT. Residues: CASSLWKGLTPDTQYF.

This chain joins TRBV30 and TRBJ1-3; D not certain. This CDR3 is 14 amino acids long. The V gene lost 4 bases and the J gene lost 0 bases, with 10 bases spanning the gap. Germline CDR1 reads GTSNPN; CDR2 reads SVGIG (reference sequence). The CDR3 nucleotides read TGTGCCTGGACCCCTTGGGGCTCTGGAAACACCATATATTTT. It translates to CAWTPWGSGNTIYF.

V is TRBV5-1 and J is TRBJ2-1; unclear D gene. The V end was cut by 0 bases, the J end by 2 bases, with 9 bases between. The CDR3 is 15 amino acids. Germline values: CDR1 SGHRS, CDR2 YFSETQ. CDR3 coding DNA: TGCGCCAGCAGCTTGGGGGGTTTCCCCTACAATGAGCAGTTCTTC. Amino acid sequence: CASSLGGFPYNEQFF.

This clone occurred a few times. The chain joins TRBV5-1 to TRBJ2-7, with TRBD2 matching over 13 bases. Germline CDR1 is SGHRS and CDR2 is YFSETQ. There are 16 residues in the CDR3. The junction had 7 bases not matched to a gene; V was cut back by 4 bases and J by 3 bases. The CDR3 here is CASSAGTSGNLYEQYF. CDR3 DNA sequence: TGCGCCAGCAGCGCGGGGACTAGCGGGAACCTCTACGAGCAGTACTTC. Combining the CDR3 with reference TRBV5-1 and TRBJ2-7 gives the whole variable domain KAGVTQTPRYLIKTRGQQVTLSCSPISGHRSVSWYQQTPGQGLQFLFEYFSETQRNKGNFPGRFSGRQFSNSRSEMNVSTLELGDSALYLCASSAGTSGNLYEQYFGPGTRLTVT.

This clone was detected a few times. The genes are TRBV18 and TRBJ1-5; no definite D call. The CDR3 runs to 12 residues. Trimming took off 6 bases at V and 7 bases at J, with 10 bases between the two ends. The germline CDR1 and CDR2 sequences are KGHSH and LQKENI. As DNA, the CDR3 is TGTGCCAGCTCCCTAAGTGGGCAGCCCCAGCATTTT. Amino acid sequence: CASSLSGQPQHF.

The table lists this clone with a count of one. The gene calls are TRBV29-1 and TRBJ2-1; D remains ambiguous. Germline-derived CDR1 and CDR2 are SQVTM and ANQGSEA. The CDR3 contains 10 residues. V lost 3 bases and J lost 3, with 0 bases in between. For the CDR3, the DNA is TGCAGCGTTGACTACAATGAGCAGTTCTTC. This sequence encodes CSVDYNEQFF.

The rearrangement joins TRBV4-1 to TRBJ2-2; 7 bases align to TRBD2. This CDR3 is built from 14 residues. V dropped 7 bases and J dropped 7; count of bases not matched to a gene: 9. Germline values: CDR1 MGHRA, CDR2 YSYEKL. The chain's CDR3 is CASNPREGNGELFF. As DNA, the CDR3 is TGCGCCAGCAATCCAAGGGAGGGGAACGGGGAGCTGTTTTTT.

The rearrangement links TRBV4-2 to TRBJ2-1; the D gene is possibly TRBD2 (5 bases). The CDR3 is 14 residues long. The germline V gene encodes CDR1 LGHNA and CDR2 YNFKEQ. V was pared by 3 bases and J by 8 bases, with 14 bases between. The CDR3 DNA sequence: TGTGCCAGCAGCCACCGGACCCCCGGGGATGAGCAGTTCTTC. Translated, it gives CASSHRTPGDEQFF.

The J gene is TRBJ2-1, the V gene TRBV6-5, with 9 bases that match TRBD1. From germline, CDR1 is MNHEY and CDR2 SVGAGI. V trimming: 5 bases; J trimming: 3 bases; junction bases outside the gene matches: 5. The length of the CDR3 is 15 residues. CDR3 amino acids: CASSTTGGFYNEQFF. The CDR3 DNA is TGTGCCAGCAGTACCACAGGGGGCTTCTACAATGAGCAGTTCTTC.

This clone was observed a few times. This chain uses TRBV7-2 with TRBJ2-7; TRBD1 matches at 10 bases. The trim removed 5 bases at V and 5 bases at J, leaving 6 bases unmatched. The CDR3 has 14 residues. Germline lookup yields CDR1 SGHTA and CDR2 FQGNSA. The CDR3 protein is CASSPGQGPDEQYF. The CDR3 nucleotides are TGTGCCAGCAGCCCGGGACAGGGGCCCGACGAGCAGTACTTC.

This clone has more than one count but fewer than ten. CDR3 sequence reads: CASSSEPRIYEQYF. In DNA form, the CDR3 reads TGTGCCAGCAGCTCCGAGCCGAGGATCTACGAGCAGTACTTC. This chain joins TRBV7-9 and TRBJ2-7; no definite D call. The CDR3 has 14 residues. Trimming took off 4 bases at V and 3 bases at J, with 13 bases between the two ends. In germline, CDR1 is SEHNR, CDR2 FQNEAQ (reference sequence).

The rearrangement joins TRBV23-1 to TRBJ1-1, with TRBD1 as a possible D gene (6 bases). TRBV23-1 is noted as an ORF with a role that remains uncertain. There are 14 residues in the CDR3. The germline V and J ends were trimmed by 4 bases and 4 bases, with 13 bases remaining between them. CDR3 DNA: TGCGCCAGCAGTCCCTGGGGGCCGGGCACTGAAGCTTTCTTT. It is translated as CASSPWGPGTEAFF.

This clone was seen a handful of times. The chain uses TRBV7-2 and TRBJ1-5; the D is unclear. The V and J ends lost 5 bases and 3 bases respectively, with 11 bases between them. Germline V gene lookup returns CDR1 SGHTA and CDR2 FQGNSA. There are 14 residues in the CDR3. The CDR3 DNA reads as TGTGCCAGCAGCAACCCCGGCTTCAATCAGCCCCAGCATTTT. Translating gives CASSNPGFNQPQHF.